These 5 T cell receptor beta chains came from one sample sequenced in a study of T cell responses to AZD1222 COVID-19 vaccine (dated by TCRdb to about 2021). The meaning of the sample's time point label: about 28 days (+/-7) after the second vaccine dose. Library construction relied on the immunoSEQ multiplex PCR assay. Not all clones reach the TCRdb copy of this immuneACCESS table, which keeps in-frame sequences only. Checked studies attribute under half of the gap to unresolved V genes and leave the rest unexplained. A total of roughly 150,000 clones appear in this sample, roughly 85% of them only once. 1.1% of the sample goes to the ten largest clones. The specimen was peripheral blood, collected 28 days after the second AZD1222 dose. The receptors shown here come from an adult who received the AZD1222 COVID-19 vaccine.

This chain uses TRBV7-9 with TRBJ2-4; D call uncertain. From germline, CDR1 is SEHNR and CDR2 FQNEAQ (reference sequence). V was shortened by 2 bases and J by 12 bases, with 14 bases between the two germline ends. CDR3 length: 13 residues. The CDR3 nucleotides read TGTGCCAGCAGCTTACCCTCTGCGAAGGATCAGTACTTC. This translates into CASSLPSAKDQYF.

This chain links TRBV11-2 with TRBJ2-1, with 10 bases aligning to TRBD1. CDR3 length equals 19 residues. V shed 0 bases, J shed 0 bases, and the junction held 8 bases outside the gene matches. In germline, CDR1 is SGHAT, CDR2 FQNNGV. This chain's CDR3 is CASSLEVSGQGSSYNEQFF. The CDR3 DNA is TGTGCCAGCAGCTTAGAAGTTTCGGGACAGGGGAGCTCCTACAATGAGCAGTTCTTC. Using reference TRBV11-2 and TRBJ2-1 for the parts outside the CDR3, the full variable domain is EAGVAQSPRYKIIEKRQSVAFWCNPISGHATLYWYQQILGQGPKLLIQFQNNGVVDDSQLPKDRFSAERLKGVDSTLKIQPAKLEDSAVYLCASSLEVSGQGSSYNEQFFGPGTRLTVL.

The chain has TRBV3-1 (or the pseudogene TRBV3-2) and TRBJ1-1, with no clear D. V shed 0 bases and J shed 5 bases, with 13 bases lying between them. The CDR3 sequence is 15 residues long. Germline CDR1 and CDR2: LGHDT and YNNKEL (reference sequence). The CDR3: CASSQDMRAGTEAFF. For the CDR3, the DNA is TGTGCCAGCAGCCAAGATATGAGGGCTGGTACTGAAGCTTTCTTT.

The gene calls are TRBV11-3 and TRBJ2-7; tentative D call: TRBD1 (6 bases). Germline V gives CDR1 SGHNT, CDR2 YENEEA. The CDR3 sequence is 13 residues long. The V and J ends lost 6 bases and 0 bases respectively, with 9 bases between them. Written as DNA, the CDR3 is TGTGCCAGCAGTCCGGACAGCTCCTACGAGCAGTACTTC. Amino acids: CASSPDSSYEQYF.

This CDR3 reads CASSLRGGQGVDTGELFF. The CDR3 nucleotides read TGTGCCAGCAGCTTACGAGGAGGACAGGGAGTAGACACCGGGGAGCTGTTTTTT. The V and J genes are TRBV7-9 and TRBJ2-2; 8 bases agree with TRBD1. Trimming cost V 2 bases and J 3 bases; bases outside gene matches: 11. CDR1 and CDR2 from the germline V gene are SEHNR and FQNEAQ (reference sequence). CDR3 length equals 18 residues.